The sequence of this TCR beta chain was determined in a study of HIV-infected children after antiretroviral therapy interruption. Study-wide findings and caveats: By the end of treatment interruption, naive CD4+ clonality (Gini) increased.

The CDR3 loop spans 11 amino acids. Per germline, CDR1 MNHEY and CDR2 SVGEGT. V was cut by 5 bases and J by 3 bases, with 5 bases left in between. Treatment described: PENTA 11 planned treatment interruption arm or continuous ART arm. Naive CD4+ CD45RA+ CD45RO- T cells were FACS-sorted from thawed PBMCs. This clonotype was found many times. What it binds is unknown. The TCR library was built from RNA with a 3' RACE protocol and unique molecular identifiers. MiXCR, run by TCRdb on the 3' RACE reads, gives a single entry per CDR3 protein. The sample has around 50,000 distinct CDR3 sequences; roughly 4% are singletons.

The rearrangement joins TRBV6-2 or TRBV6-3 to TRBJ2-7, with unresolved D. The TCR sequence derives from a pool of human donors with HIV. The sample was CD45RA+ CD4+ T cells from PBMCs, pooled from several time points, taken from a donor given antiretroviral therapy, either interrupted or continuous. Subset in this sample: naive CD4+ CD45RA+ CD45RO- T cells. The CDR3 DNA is TGTGCCAGCAGTGCCCTCTACGAGCAGTACTTC. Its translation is CASSALYEQYF.